These 29 T cell receptor beta chains came from one sample sequenced in a study of cytomegalovirus exposure and HLA in healthy donors. The primer mix had 60 Vbeta and 13 Jbeta primers. The assay was immunoSEQ multiplex PCR, and TCRdb's table has in-frame clones only and misses some. In the table there are 84,000 or so clones, less than 65% of which are singletons. The specimen sequenced was PBMCs. The receptors stem from a woman between 25 and 40 years old in good health and CMV-seropositive.

The rearrangement links TRBV7-8 to TRBJ1-2; the D is unclear. The CDR3 spans 14 residues. Germline CDR1 is SGHVS and CDR2 is FQNEAQ. V lost 5 bases and J lost 2, with 12 bases in between. Written as DNA, the CDR3 is TGTGCCAGCAGCACAGAGGGAGCCAACTATGGCTACACCTTC. Amino acids: CASSTEGANYGYTF. Together with reference TRBV7-8 and TRBJ1-2, the CDR3 gives the full variable domain: GAGVSQSPRYKVAKRGQDVALRCDPISGHVSLFWYQQALGQGPEFLTYFQNEAQLDKSGLPSDRFFAERPEGSVSTLKIQRTQQEDSAVYLCASSTEGANYGYTFGSGTRLTVV.

In the case of this clone: One end of the junction is discordant with germline, which a read error may explain. CDR3 nucleotide sequence: TGTTCCAGCAGCGTGATGGACAGGGAAGCTTTCTTT. It yields the protein CSSSVMDREAFF. This chain uses TRBV7-9 with TRBJ1-1; 7 bases are shared with TRBD1. There are 12 residues in the CDR3. Germline assignment: CDR1 SEHNR and CDR2 FQNEAQ (reference sequence). Combining the CDR3 with reference TRBV7-9 and TRBJ1-1 gives the whole variable domain DTGVSQNPRHKITKRGQNVTFRCDPISEHNRLYWYRQTLGQGPEFLTYFQNEAQLEKSRLLSDRFSAERPKGSFSTLEIQRTEQGDSAMYLCSSSVMDREAFFGQGTRLTVV.

Comment on this clone: One junction end disagrees with the germline gene, perhaps due to a read error. The chain employs TRBV30 and TRBJ1-2; 8 bases map to TRBD1. The germline V gene has CDR1 GTSNPN and CDR2 SVGIG (reference sequence). This CDR3 region has 16 residues. The CDR3 DNA sequence: TGTGCCTGGAGTGTACTGCCGGGACAGGTGCCGGGCGGCTACCCCTTC. It translates to CAWSVLPGQVPGGYPF.

V is TRBV14 and J is TRBJ1-4, with 9 bases aligning to TRBD1. V gave up 4 bases and J gave up 6 bases; unmatched junction bases: 3. The CDR3 consists of 14 residues. Per the germline V gene, CDR1 is SGHDN and CDR2 is FVKESK. CDR3 amino acids: CASSPGQGDEKLFF. CDR3 sequence (DNA): TGTGCCAGCAGCCCGGGACAGGGTGATGAAAAACTGTTTTTT.

The V call is TRBV5-1, the J call TRBJ2-7; 7 bases agree with TRBD1. With V trimmed by 6 bases and J by 2 bases, 8 bases remained unmatched. The CDR3 covers 14 residues. Per germline, CDR1 SGHRS and CDR2 YFSETQ. The CDR3 DNA reads TGCGCCAGCAACCCCTCAGGGGGAACCTACGAGCAGTACTTC. As protein: CASNPSGGTYEQYF.

This clone occurred a few times. The V and J genes are TRBV7-3 and TRBJ2-1; D unresolved. The CDR3 has 13 amino acids. Per germline, CDR1 SGHTA and CDR2 FQGTGA. V gave up 2 bases and J gave up 5 bases, with 7 bases separating them. CDR3 sequence reads: CASSLYRNNEQFF. In DNA, the CDR3 is TGTGCCAGCAGCTTATACAGAAACAATGAGCAGTTCTTC.

The chain is built from TRBV7-6 and TRBJ2-1; 9 bases are shared with TRBD2. The germline CDR1 and CDR2 sequences are SGHVS and FNYEAQ. Trimming took 3 bases from V and 2 from J; bases not matched to a gene: 5. The CDR3 length is 16 residues. CDR3 nucleotides: TGTGCCAGCAGCTTCCGGGCGGGGGGGGCCTACAATGAGCAGTTCTTC. This gives the protein CASSFRAGGAYNEQFF.

This clone showed up just a few times. The rearrangement links TRBV12-5 to TRBJ1-1, with D tentatively TRBD1 (5 bases). Trimming shortened V by 3 bases and J by 0 bases, and 5 bases separated the two germline ends. This CDR3 contains 13 residues. Germline CDR1 LGHNT, CDR2 FRNRAP. Written as DNA, the CDR3 is TGTGCTAGTGGTTTCAGGGTGAACACTGAAGCTTTCTTT. This codes for CASGFRVNTEAFF.

This clone showed up just once. This sequence joins TRBV2 and TRBJ2-3; D not resolved. The CDR3 sequence is 12 residues long. Germline CDR1 reads SNHLY; CDR2 reads FYNNEI. Trimming took off 4 bases at V and 8 bases at J, with 10 bases between the two ends. CDR3: CASSGSLSTQYF. CDR3 coding DNA: TGTGCCAGCAGTGGGAGTCTTTCTACGCAGTATTTT.

This clone showed up just a few times. The chain has TRBV20-1 and TRBJ2-3; D is undetermined. The CDR3 is 11 residues long. Trimming pared 5 bases from V and 8 bases from J, leaving 11 bases between. Germline values: CDR1 DFQATT, CDR2 SNEGSKA (reference sequence). As DNA, the CDR3 is TGCAGTGCTGATCCCCCGGGTACGCAGTATTTT. It translates to CSADPPGTQYF.

The rearrangement links TRBV6-6 to TRBJ1-2, with TRBD1 as a possible D gene (6 bases). This CDR3 spans 13 amino acids. V lost 5 bases, J lost 4 bases, and 11 bases lay in between. Germline assignment: CDR1 MNHNY and CDR2 SVGAGI (reference sequence). CDR3 sequence reads: CASSGDTVYGYTF. In nucleotides, the CDR3 is TGTGCCAGCAGTGGGGACACCGTCTATGGCTACACCTTC.

This chain connects TRBV5-1 to TRBJ2-7; 11 bases are a match to TRBD2. This CDR3 has 17 residues. After removal of 4 bases from V and 0 bases from J, the junction contained 9 bases not matched to a gene. Germline lookup yields CDR1 SGHRS and CDR2 YFSETQ. CDR3 amino acids: CASSRTIAGGASYEQYF. The CDR3 DNA follows: TGCGCCAGCAGCAGGACGATAGCGGGGGGGGCCTCCTACGAGCAGTACTTC.

The V gene is TRBV4-1, the J gene TRBJ2-6; 8 positions match TRBD2. V lost 4 bases, J lost 0 bases, and 5 bases stayed unmatched. The length of the CDR3 is 17 residues. Germline V lookup: CDR1 MGHRA, CDR2 YSYEKL. CDR3 residues: CASSLLAGYSGANVLTF. Here the CDR3 DNA reads TGCGCCAGCAGCCTTTTAGCGGGGTACTCTGGGGCCAACGTCCTGACTTTC.

This chain uses TRBV9 with TRBJ2-1; 7 bases line up with TRBD1. This CDR3 is 15 amino acids long. Germline values: CDR1 SGDLS, CDR2 YYNGEE. J was trimmed by 2 bases and V by 4 bases; bases with no gene match: 6. Here the CDR3 reads CASSITTGTYNEQFF. The CDR3 bases are TGTGCCAGCAGCATTACGACAGGGACCTACAATGAGCAGTTCTTC. Variable domain in full (rest from reference TRBV9 and TRBJ2-1): DSGVTQTPKHLITATGQRVTLRCSPRSGDLSVYWYQQSLDQGLQFLIQYYNGEERAKGNILERFSAQQFPDLHSELNLSSLELGDSALYFCASSITTGTYNEQFFGPGTRLTVL.

The chain combines TRBV9 with TRBJ2-5; TRBD2 is a possible D gene (5 bases). The CDR3 spans 14 residues. Trimming removed 0 bases at V and 4 bases at J, with 10 bases between. Germline V gives CDR1 SGDLS, CDR2 YYNGEE. CDR3 sequence: CASSVGEGPETQYF. Written as DNA, the CDR3 is TGTGCCAGCAGCGTAGGTGAGGGCCCAGAGACCCAGTACTTC.

The CDR3: CATSREEGFNTEAFF. The CDR3 DNA is TGTGCCACCAGCAGAGAGGAGGGATTTAACACTGAAGCTTTCTTT. The genes are TRBV15 and TRBJ1-1; D unclear. Germline V lookup: CDR1 LNHNV, CDR2 YYDKDF (reference sequence). V lost 0 bases to trimming and J lost 2 bases, with 10 bases between them. This CDR3 contains 15 residues.

This clone showed up just a few times. The rearrangement joins TRBV7-9 to TRBJ2-1, with 11 bases aligning to TRBD2. The CDR3 is made up of 15 amino acids. With 5 bases clipped from V and 8 bases from J, the junction kept 8 bases outside the gene matches. Germline CDR1 and CDR2: SEHNR and FQNEAQ (reference sequence). CDR3 in DNA: TGTGCCAGCAGCAGTAGCGGGGGGGCCGAGGATGAGCAGTTCTTC. Translating it yields CASSSSGGAEDEQFF.

The chain uses TRBV29-1 and TRBJ2-2; 7 nucleotides agree with TRBD2. There are 16 residues in the CDR3. V lost 6 bases to trimming and J lost 0 bases; unmatched junction nucleotides: 10. In germline, CDR1 is SQVTM, CDR2 ANQGSEA. The CDR3 sequence: CSVPRSSGANTGELFF. In nucleotides, the CDR3 is TGCAGCGTGCCGAGATCTAGCGGAGCGAACACCGGGGAGCTGTTTTTT.

In its sample, this clone was seen a few times. The V and J genes are TRBV29-1 and TRBJ2-6; weak D call: TRBD1 (5 bases). Trimming pared 6 bases from V and 4 bases from J, leaving 10 bases between. This CDR3 has 13 amino acids. The germline V gene encodes CDR1 SQVTM and CDR2 ANQGSEA. The CDR3 loop reads CSVTGSGANVLTF. CDR3 coding DNA: TGCAGCGTAACAGGCTCCGGGGCCAACGTCCTGACTTTC.

The rearrangement links TRBV18 to TRBJ2-7; 8 nucleotides match TRBD1. Germline lookup yields CDR1 KGHSH and CDR2 LQKENI. This CDR3 contains 15 residues. V was clipped by 4 bases and J by 4 bases; unmatched bases: 9. The DNA of the CDR3 is TGTGCCAGCTCACGTCCGGGACAGGTAAAGTACGAGCAGTACTTC. It specifies CASSRPGQVKYEQYF. Together with reference TRBV18 and TRBJ2-7, the CDR3 gives the full variable domain: NAGVMQNPRHLVRRRGQEARLRCSPMKGHSHVYWYRQLPEEGLKFMVYLQKENIIDESGMPKERFSAEFPKEGPSILRIQQVVRGDSAAYFCASSRPGQVKYEQYFGPGTRLTVT.

The rearrangement links TRBV2 to TRBJ1-2, with D perhaps TRBD1 (5 bases). V shed 6 bases and J shed 1 base, with 12 bases lying between them. Germline lookup yields CDR1 SNHLY and CDR2 FYNNEI. The CDR3 contains 14 residues. The CDR3 loop reads CASRGGRSNYGYTF. CDR3 DNA: TGTGCCAGCAGGGGGGGACGGAGTAACTATGGCTACACCTTC.

This clone was observed once. The chain uses TRBV6-1 and TRBJ2-5; 7 bases agree with TRBD1. V shed 5 bases, J shed 0 bases, and the junction held 6 bases outside the gene matches. Germline V lookup: CDR1 MNHNS, CDR2 SASEGT. The CDR3 loop spans 15 amino acids. In DNA, the CDR3 is TGTGCCAGCAGTTCGGGACAGAACTACCAAGAGACCCAGTACTTC. Its protein product is CASSSGQNYQETQYF.

This clone was seen more than once but under ten times. This chain joins TRBV6-5 and TRBJ1-6, with D possibly matching TRBD1 (6 bases). Germline loops: CDR1 MNHEY, CDR2 SVGAGI. This CDR3 spans 14 amino acids. Between the trimmed V and J ends, which lost 2 bases and 6 bases, there was a span of 8 bases. As DNA, the CDR3 is TGTGCCAGCAGTTACAACAGGGTTAATTCACCCCTCCACTTT. This encodes CASSYNRVNSPLHF.

This clone was picked up one time. The chain employs TRBV5-1 and TRBJ2-7, with a possible D match to TRBD2 (6 bases). The V end was cut by 3 bases, the J end by 4 bases, with 17 bases between. The CDR3 sequence is 15 residues long. From germline, CDR1 is SGHRS and CDR2 YFSETQ. As DNA, the CDR3 is TGCGCCAGCAGCTCCGGCCGGGACTGGGAATACGAGCAGTACTTC. Amino acid sequence: CASSSGRDWEYEQYF. The full variable domain, completed using reference TRBV5-1 and TRBJ2-7, is KAGVTQTPRYLIKTRGQQVTLSCSPISGHRSVSWYQQTPGQGLQFLFEYFSETQRNKGNFPGRFSGRQFSNSRSEMNVSTLELGDSALYLCASSSGRDWEYEQYFGPGTRLTVT.

The CDR3 sequence is CASSLSGQTNSPLHF. As DNA, the CDR3 is TGTGCCAGCAGCTTAAGTGGACAGACCAATTCACCCCTCCACTTT. The gene calls are TRBV7-3 and TRBJ1-6; D is perhaps TRBD1 (6 bases). CDR3 length: 15 residues. Germline V CDR1 and CDR2: SGHTA, FQGTGA. The V end was cut by 1 base, the J end by 7 bases, with 11 bases between.

The rearrangement joins TRBV6-5 to TRBJ1-5, with D uncertain. Germline lookup yields CDR1 MNHEY and CDR2 SVGAGI. This CDR3 has 15 residues. Trimming took 5 bases from V and 0 from J, leaving 11 bases between them. The CDR3 bases are TGTGCCAGCAGTGTCACAAGATATAGCAATCAGCCCCAGCATTTT. This translates into CASSVTRYSNQPQHF.

The chain couples TRBV6-5 to TRBJ2-4, with 7 bases identical to TRBD1. Germline V gene sequence: CDR1 MNHEY, CDR2 SVGAGI. The CDR3 has 15 amino acids. V dropped 6 bases and J dropped 1; count of bases not matched to a gene: 6. The CDR3 sequence is CASRLDRVAKNIQYF. Written as DNA, the CDR3 is TGTGCCAGCAGACTCGACAGGGTTGCCAAAAACATTCAGTACTTC.

The chain is built from TRBV5-6 and TRBJ1-4; 7 bases align to TRBD1. Germline-derived CDR1 and CDR2 are SGHDT and YYEEEE. V shed 2 bases, J shed 7 bases, and the junction held 14 bases outside the gene matches. CDR3 size: 17 residues. The CDR3 DNA sequence: TGTGCCAGCAGCTTAAAACAGGGGCTGGGACTTAGTGAAAAACTGTTTTTT. Residues: CASSLKQGLGLSEKLFF.

V usage is TRBV14 and J usage is TRBJ2-5; 7 bases are a match to TRBD1. Unmatched junction bases numbered 6, after V lost 4 bases and J lost 1 base. This CDR3 region has 15 residues. Per germline, CDR1 SGHDN and CDR2 FVKESK. This CDR3 reads CASSRRQGLQETQYF. In DNA, the CDR3 is TGTGCCAGCAGCCGACGACAGGGTCTCCAAGAGACCCAGTACTTC.